This T cell receptor beta chain originates from a study of blood T cell repertoires in COVID-19. The CDR3 is 12 residues long. V was clipped by 4 bases and J by 4 bases; unmatched bases: 2. Per the germline V gene, CDR1 is SQVTM and CDR2 is ANQGSEA. In its sample, this clone was seen a few times. Under the authors' procedure: From reference gene primer amplification, estimates of nucleated cell counts were derived. Here immunoSEQ multiplex PCR was the method, and the copy in TCRdb shows in-frame clones only, minus some. V, J and clone size are taken as reported in that table, and D and trimming were inferred from the DNA itself. This sample has 230,000 or so clones, with 75% to 90% found just once. Cohort allocation depended upon clinical history that participants reported.

The specimen was PBMCs or T cells enriched from blood (not recorded which). The receptor comes from a woman aged 40 to 50 with acute COVID-19. The V and J genes are TRBV29-1 and TRBJ1-2; 8 nucleotides agree with TRBD1. DNA of the CDR3: TGCAGCGTTGGACAGGGGCTCTATGGCTACACCTTC. Amino acid sequence: CSVGQGLYGYTF.